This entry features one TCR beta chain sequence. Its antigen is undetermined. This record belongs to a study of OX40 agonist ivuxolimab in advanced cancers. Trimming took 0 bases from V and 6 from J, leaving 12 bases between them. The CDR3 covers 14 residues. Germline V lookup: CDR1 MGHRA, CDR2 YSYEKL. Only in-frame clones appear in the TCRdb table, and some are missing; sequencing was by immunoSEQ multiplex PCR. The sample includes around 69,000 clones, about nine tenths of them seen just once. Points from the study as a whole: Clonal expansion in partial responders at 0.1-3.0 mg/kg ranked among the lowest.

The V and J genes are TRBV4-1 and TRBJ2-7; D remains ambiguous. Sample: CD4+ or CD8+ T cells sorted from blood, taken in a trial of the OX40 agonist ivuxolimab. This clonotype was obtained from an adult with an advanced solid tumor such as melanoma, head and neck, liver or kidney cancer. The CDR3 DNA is TGCGCCAGCAGCCAAGACCGGTTACTTCGCGAGCAGTACTTC. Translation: CASSQDRLLREQYF.